A single sample is the source of the 20 T cell receptor beta chains below, sequenced in a study of T cells after posttransplantation cyclophosphamide. Sequencing was performed with immunoSEQ multiplex PCR; in TCRdb, only in-frame clones are kept and a portion is missing. The table includes around 30,000 clones, approximately 90% detected once. The specimen sequenced was PBMCs. The receptors were sampled from a man aged 45-60 years.

As to this clone: Other DNA sequences in the same sample also yield this CDR3. The chain couples TRBV9 to TRBJ2-5; D call uncertain. The germline V gene has CDR1 SGDLS and CDR2 YYNGEE. The length of the CDR3 is 12 residues. Trimming cost V 0 bases and J 5 bases, with 5 bases left between them. CDR3 sequence (DNA): TGTGCCAGCAGCGTAGGAGGCGAGACCCAGTACTTC. This sequence encodes CASSVGGETQYF.

The V and J genes are TRBV28 and TRBJ2-7; D may be TRBD1 (5 bases). The CDR3 consists of 15 residues. Trimming removed 6 bases at V and 2 bases at J, with 17 bases between. In germline, CDR1 is MDHEN, CDR2 SYDVKM. This CDR3 reads CASRPTGPAAYEQYF. The CDR3 bases are TGTGCCAGCAGACCCACAGGACCGGCCGCCTACGAGCAGTACTTC. The complete variable domain, with remaining parts taken from reference TRBV28 and TRBJ2-7, reads DVKVTQSSRYLVKRTGEKVFLECVQDMDHENMFWYRQDPGLGLRLIYFSYDVKMKEKGDIPEGYSVSREKKERFSLILESASTNQTSMYLCASRPTGPAAYEQYFGPGTRLTVT.

The chain has TRBV6-5 and TRBJ1-1, with 7 bases lining up with TRBD1. With 2 bases clipped from V and 0 bases from J, the junction kept 3 bases outside the gene matches. The germline gives CDR1 MNHEY, CDR2 SVGAGI. This CDR3 comprises 15 residues. CDR3 sequence (DNA): TGTGCCAGCAGTTACAGGGGGCTTATGAACACTGAAGCTTTCTTT. It specifies CASSYRGLMNTEAFF.

This chain uses TRBV6-1 with TRBJ1-1; D is perhaps TRBD1 (6 bases). Germline CDR1 is MNHNS and CDR2 is SASEGT. V was pared by 7 bases and J by 4 bases, with 13 bases between. This CDR3 spans 13 amino acids. Here the CDR3 DNA reads TGTGCCAGCAACGGACAGCCGGGCACTGAAGCTTTCTTT. Amino acids: CASNGQPGTEAFF.

This clone came up once. The J gene is TRBJ1-4, the V gene TRBV6-6, with D perhaps TRBD1 (5 bases). Germline V lookup: CDR1 MNHNY, CDR2 SVGAGI (reference sequence). The CDR3 has 15 residues. V was clipped by 7 bases and J by 8 bases, with 20 bases between them. The CDR3 DNA is TGTGCCAGCACCACTGTTACAGGCGGTGGCGAAAAACTGTTTTTT. This gives the protein CASTTVTGGGEKLFF.

V usage is TRBV7-9 and J usage is TRBJ1-5; 8 bases match TRBD1. Looked up from germline, CDR1 is SEHNR and CDR2 is FQNEAQ (reference sequence). With 4 bases clipped from V and 0 bases from J, the junction kept 2 bases outside the gene matches. The length of the CDR3 is 15 residues. The DNA for the CDR3 is TGTGCCAGCAGCTGGGGGACAGGTAGCAATCAGCCCCAGCATTTT. Translating it yields CASSWGTGSNQPQHF.

This sequence joins TRBV30 and TRBJ1-6, with 9 bases aligning to TRBD1. The CDR3 runs to 13 residues. Germline values: CDR1 GTSNPN, CDR2 SVGIG (reference sequence). After removal of 6 bases from V and 5 bases from J, the junction contained 2 bases not matched to a gene. CDR3 amino acids: CACGTGHNSPLHF. CDR3 nucleotides: TGTGCCTGCGGGACAGGGCATAATTCACCCCTCCACTTT. The full variable domain, with the rest looked up from reference TRBV30 and TRBJ1-6, is SQTIHQWPATLVQPVGSPLSLECTVEGTSNPNLYWYRQAAGRGLQLLFYSVGIGQISSEVPQNLSASRPQDRQFILSSKKLLLSDSGFYLCACGTGHNSPLHFGNGTRLTVT.

The CDR3 region has the DNA TGTGCCAGCAGCTCCGGACAGAGCAATGAGCAGTTCTTC. As protein: CASSSGQSNEQFF. V is TRBV7-3 and J is TRBJ2-1; a possible D gene is TRBD1 (6 bases). V lost 4 bases to trimming and J lost 6 bases, with 10 bases between them. CDR3 length: 13 amino acids. Germline values: CDR1 SGHTA, CDR2 FQGTGA.

This chain connects TRBV14 to TRBJ2-3; 8 nucleotides match TRBD1. This CDR3 region has 14 residues. Trimming took 3 bases from V and 7 from J; bases not matched to a gene: 6. Germline V lookup: CDR1 SGHDN, CDR2 FVKESK. The CDR3 reads CASSHGQGRYTQYF. The CDR3 region has the DNA TGTGCCAGCAGCCATGGACAGGGCAGGTATACGCAGTATTTT.

This clone was picked up a small number of times. The V call is TRBV10-3, the J call TRBJ2-2; D may be TRBD1 (7 bases). Germline CDR1 ENHRY, CDR2 SYGVKD. Trimming stripped 8 bases from V and 8 bases from J, with 24 bases between. The CDR3 is 16 amino acids. The CDR3 region has the DNA TGTGCCATCGGCAGGGGGACCCGAACTAGCTTGGGGGAGCTGTTTTTT. This encodes CAIGRGTRTSLGELFF.

CDR3 nucleotides: TGTGCCAGTAGGCCCCCCGGGTCCGATGGCTACACCTTC. Protein sequence: CASRPPGSDGYTF. The J gene is TRBJ1-2, the V gene TRBV19; D remains unclear. This CDR3 is 13 amino acids long. The germline V gene encodes CDR1 LNHDA and CDR2 SQIVND (reference sequence). Between the trimmed V and J ends, which lost 6 bases and 6 bases, there was a span of 14 bases. The full variable domain, completed using reference TRBV19 and TRBJ1-2, is DGGITQSPKYLFRKEGQNVTLSCEQNLNHDAMYWYRQDPGQGLRLIYYSQIVNDFQKGDIAEGYSVSREKKESFPLTVTSAQKNPTAFYLCASRPPGSDGYTFGSGTRLTVV.

V is TRBV19 and J is TRBJ2-5; 9 nucleotides line up with TRBD1. The J call may be in error: the DNA end matches TRBJ2-7 better. The CDR3 extends over 16 amino acids. Germline CDR1 LNHDA, CDR2 SQIVND (reference sequence). The CDR3, as DNA: TGTGCCAGTAGTATATGGGGACAGGGACCCCATCGCGAGCAGTACTTC. Translating it yields CASSIWGQGPHREQYF.

The chain combines TRBV5-1 with TRBJ1-2, with a possible D match to TRBD1 (5 bases). The CDR3 runs to 13 residues. In germline, CDR1 is SGHRS, CDR2 YFSETQ. V was clipped by 4 bases and J by 8 bases, with 15 bases between them. CDR3 sequence (DNA): TGCGCCAGCAGCCCCCAGGGTCAGAGGGGCTACACCTTC. This translates into CASSPQGQRGYTF.

This clone has just one count. V usage is TRBV14 and J usage is TRBJ2-7, with 7 nucleotides matching TRBD2. Losses at the gene ends were 4 bases for V and 3 bases for J; bases not matched to a gene: 12. This CDR3 spans 16 amino acids. Per the germline V gene, CDR1 is SGHDN and CDR2 is FVKESK. CDR3 nucleotides: TGTGCCAGCAGCCCTACTCAGACTAGCCGTTACTACGAGCAGTACTTC. Protein product: CASSPTQTSRYYEQYF.

The chain employs TRBV7-6 and TRBJ2-1, with TRBD1 as a possible D gene (5 bases). From germline, CDR1 is SGHVS and CDR2 FNYEAQ. V gave up 3 bases and J gave up 3 bases, with 27 bases separating them. The CDR3 is made up of 20 amino acids. The CDR3 bases are TGTGCCAGCAGCTTCCCTAGGGGTCGTGGGAATCCCCAAAACTACAATGAGCAGTTCTTC. This codes for CASSFPRGRGNPQNYNEQFF. The variable domain in full, completed from reference TRBV7-6 and TRBJ2-1, reads GAGVSQSPRYKVTKRGQDVALRCDPISGHVSLYWYRQALGQGPEFLTYFNYEAQQDKSGLPNDRFSAERPEGSISTLTIQRTEQRDSAMYRCASSFPRGRGNPQNYNEQFFGPGTRLTVL.

The J gene is TRBJ2-1, the V gene TRBV9; no clear D gene. The CDR3 consists of 16 residues. V shed 0 bases and J shed 0 bases, with 10 bases lying between them. Germline V gives CDR1 SGDLS, CDR2 YYNGEE. The CDR3 region is CASSVVAASSYNEQFF. The DNA for the CDR3 is TGTGCCAGCAGCGTAGTTGCAGCGAGCTCCTACAATGAGCAGTTCTTC.

This clone has more than one count but fewer than ten. The chain recombines TRBV4-1 with TRBJ1-5; tentatively, D is TRBD1 (6 bases). V was cut by 1 base and J by 4 bases, with 14 bases left in between. The CDR3 has 16 residues. CDR1 MGHRA and CDR2 YSYEKL come from the germline V gene. CDR3 in amino acids: CASSQGLNRENQPQHF. The CDR3 DNA follows: TGCGCCAGCAGCCAAGGTTTAAACAGGGAGAATCAGCCCCAGCATTTT.

The chain is built from TRBV15 and TRBJ2-3, with 10 bases matching TRBD2. Per the germline V gene, CDR1 is LNHNV and CDR2 is YYDKDF (reference sequence). Unmatched junction bases numbered 7, after V lost 5 bases and J lost 2 bases. There are 16 residues in the CDR3. The CDR3 coding sequence is TGTGCCACCAGCGGTGGACTAGCGGCCAACACAGATACGCAGTATTTT. This sequence encodes CATSGGLAANTDTQYF.

V is TRBV5-4 and J is TRBJ1-6, with TRBD1 matching 9 bases. The CDR3 covers 17 residues. CDR1 is SGHNT and CDR2 is YYREEE in the germline V gene (reference sequence). The ends lost 0 bases at V and 7 bases at J; junction bases unmatched: 8. The CDR3 nucleotides read TGTGCCAGCAGCTTGGGAGGCGGGACAGGGTGGAATTCACCCCTCCACTTT. Its translation is CASSLGGGTGWNSPLHF.

The chain joins TRBV5-1 to TRBJ1-1, with unresolved D. The CDR3 is made up of 13 amino acids. Germline V gene lookup returns CDR1 SGHRS and CDR2 YFSETQ. The V gene lost 1 base and the J gene lost 0 bases, with 4 bases spanning the gap. CDR3 DNA: TGCGCCAGCAGCTTGCGGTTGAACACTGAAGCTTTCTTT. This encodes CASSLRLNTEAFF.